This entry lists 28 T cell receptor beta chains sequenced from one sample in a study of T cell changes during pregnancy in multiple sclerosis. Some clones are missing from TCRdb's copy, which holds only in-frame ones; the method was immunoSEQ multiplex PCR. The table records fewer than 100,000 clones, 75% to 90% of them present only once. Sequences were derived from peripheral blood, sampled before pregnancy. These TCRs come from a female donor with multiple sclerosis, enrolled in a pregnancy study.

CDR3 in DNA: TGTGCCACCAGCAGAGAGTTCGGGCGGGTCGTCGGCTATGGCTACACCTTC. It yields the protein CATSREFGRVVGYGYTF. The chain employs TRBV15 and TRBJ1-2; no definite D call. Germline values: CDR1 LNHNV, CDR2 YYDKDF (reference sequence). This CDR3 contains 17 residues. The V gene lost 0 bases and the J gene lost 4 bases, with 18 bases spanning the gap.

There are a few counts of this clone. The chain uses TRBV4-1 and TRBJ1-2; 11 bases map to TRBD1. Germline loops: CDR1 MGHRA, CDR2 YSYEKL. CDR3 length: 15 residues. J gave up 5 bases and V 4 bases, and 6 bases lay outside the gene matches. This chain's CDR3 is CASSLLGQGAYGYTF. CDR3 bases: TGCGCCAGCAGCCTCCTTGGACAGGGGGCGTATGGCTACACCTTC.

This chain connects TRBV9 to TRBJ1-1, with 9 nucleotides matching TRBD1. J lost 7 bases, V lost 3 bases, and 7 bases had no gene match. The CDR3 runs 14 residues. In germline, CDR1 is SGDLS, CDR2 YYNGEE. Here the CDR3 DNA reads TGTGCCAGCAGCGCGACAGGGGGGGCGGGTGAAGCTTTCTTT. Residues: CASSATGGAGEAFF.

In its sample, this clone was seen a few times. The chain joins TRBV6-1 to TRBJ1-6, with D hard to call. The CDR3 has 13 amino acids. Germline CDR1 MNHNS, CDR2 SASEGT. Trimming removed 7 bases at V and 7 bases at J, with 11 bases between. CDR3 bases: TGTGCCAGCATGTACAGCATCAATTCACCCCTCCACTTT. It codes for CASMYSINSPLHF.

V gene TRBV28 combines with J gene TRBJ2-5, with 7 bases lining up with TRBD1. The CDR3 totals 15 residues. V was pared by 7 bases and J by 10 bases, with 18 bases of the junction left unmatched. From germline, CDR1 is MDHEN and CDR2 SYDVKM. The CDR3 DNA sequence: TGTGCCAGCAATTCTCTCCGGGACCTGGCAGGGGGCCAGTACTTC. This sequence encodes CASNSLRDLAGGQYF.

CDR3 bases: TGCGCCAGCAACCCCAGTGGGGGACGACAGGGAGGAGCAGATACGCAGTATTTT. Translated: CASNPSGGRQGGADTQYF. V and J are TRBV5-1 and TRBJ2-3; maybe TRBD1 (7 bases). V lost 6 bases to trimming and J lost 4 bases, with 27 bases between them. The CDR3 spans 18 residues. The germline gives CDR1 SGHRS, CDR2 YFSETQ.

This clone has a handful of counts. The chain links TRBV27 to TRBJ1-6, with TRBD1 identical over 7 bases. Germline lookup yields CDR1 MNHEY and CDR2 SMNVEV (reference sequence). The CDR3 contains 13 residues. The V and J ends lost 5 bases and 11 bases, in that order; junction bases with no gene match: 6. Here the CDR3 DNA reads TGTGCCAGCAGTATTGGACAGGTAGCACCCCTCCACTTT. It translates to CASSIGQVAPLHF.

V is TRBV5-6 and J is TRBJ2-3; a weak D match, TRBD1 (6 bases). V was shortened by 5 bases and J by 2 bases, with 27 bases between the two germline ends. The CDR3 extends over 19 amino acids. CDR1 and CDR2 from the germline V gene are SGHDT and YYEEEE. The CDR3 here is CASSPSLPRDMSFTDTQYF. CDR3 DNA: TGTGCCAGCAGTCCTTCTCTACCTCGGGACATGAGTTTCACAGATACGCAGTATTTT.

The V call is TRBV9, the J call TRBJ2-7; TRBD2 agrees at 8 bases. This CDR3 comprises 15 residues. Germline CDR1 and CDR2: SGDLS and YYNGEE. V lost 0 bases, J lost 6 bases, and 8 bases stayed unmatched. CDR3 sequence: CASSVEGLGGAEQYF. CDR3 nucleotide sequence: TGTGCCAGCAGCGTAGAGGGACTAGGAGGGGCCGAGCAGTACTTC.

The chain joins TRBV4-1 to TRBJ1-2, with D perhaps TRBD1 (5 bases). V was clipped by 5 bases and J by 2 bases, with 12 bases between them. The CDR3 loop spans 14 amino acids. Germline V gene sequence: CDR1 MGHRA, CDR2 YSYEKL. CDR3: CASSSSDRNYGYTF. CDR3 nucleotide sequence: TGCGCCAGCAGCTCCTCCGACAGAAACTATGGCTACACCTTC.

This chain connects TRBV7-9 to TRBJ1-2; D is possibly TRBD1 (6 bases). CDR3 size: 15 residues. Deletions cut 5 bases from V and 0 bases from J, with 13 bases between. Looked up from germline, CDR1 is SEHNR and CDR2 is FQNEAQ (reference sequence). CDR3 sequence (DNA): TGTGCCAGCAGCCCCGGACAGATCTCTAACTATGGCTACACCTTC. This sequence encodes CASSPGQISNYGYTF. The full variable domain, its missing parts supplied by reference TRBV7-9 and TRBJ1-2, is DTGVSQNPRHKITKRGQNVTFRCDPISEHNRLYWYRQTLGQGPEFLTYFQNEAQLEKSRLLSDRFSAERPKGSFSTLEIQRTEQGDSAMYLCASSPGQISNYGYTFGSGTRLTVV.

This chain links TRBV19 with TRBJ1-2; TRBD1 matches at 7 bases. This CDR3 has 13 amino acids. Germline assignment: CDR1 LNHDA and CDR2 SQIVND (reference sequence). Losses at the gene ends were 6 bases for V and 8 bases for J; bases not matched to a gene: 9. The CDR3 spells CASRVGTVLGYTF. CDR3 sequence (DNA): TGTGCCAGTAGGGTCGGGACAGTCTTGGGCTACACCTTC.

In nucleotides, the CDR3 is TGTGCCATCAGTGTAGGGACAGGGGATGGAAACACCATATATTTT. It specifies CAISVGTGDGNTIYF. The chain uses TRBV10-3 and TRBJ1-3, with 10 bases identical to TRBD1. The CDR3 covers 15 residues. V lost 4 bases, J lost 3 bases, and 3 bases stayed unmatched. CDR1 ENHRY and CDR2 SYGVKD come from the germline V gene.

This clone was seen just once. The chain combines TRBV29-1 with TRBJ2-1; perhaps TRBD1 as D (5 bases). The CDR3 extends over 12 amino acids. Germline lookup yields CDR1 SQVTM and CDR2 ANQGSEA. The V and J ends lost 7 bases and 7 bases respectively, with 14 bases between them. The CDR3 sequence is CSGNQGLNEQFF. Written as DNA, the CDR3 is TGCAGCGGAAACCAGGGTTTGAATGAGCAGTTCTTC.

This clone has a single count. The CDR3 DNA reads as TGTGCCATCAGTGGGAACAGGGCTGGGGGAGGCTACACCTTC. Amino acids: CAISGNRAGGGYTF. The chain couples TRBV10-3 to TRBJ1-2; D might be TRBD1 (6 bases). CDR1 is ENHRY and CDR2 is SYGVKD in the germline V gene. This CDR3 region has 14 residues. V was trimmed by 4 bases and J by 8 bases, leaving 17 bases between them.

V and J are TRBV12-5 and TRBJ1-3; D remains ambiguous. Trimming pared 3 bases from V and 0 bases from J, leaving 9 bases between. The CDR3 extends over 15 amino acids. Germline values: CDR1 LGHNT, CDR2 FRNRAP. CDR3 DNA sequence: TGTGCTAGTGGTTTTATTGTTAGCTCTGGAAACACCATATATTTT. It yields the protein CASGFIVSSGNTIYF.

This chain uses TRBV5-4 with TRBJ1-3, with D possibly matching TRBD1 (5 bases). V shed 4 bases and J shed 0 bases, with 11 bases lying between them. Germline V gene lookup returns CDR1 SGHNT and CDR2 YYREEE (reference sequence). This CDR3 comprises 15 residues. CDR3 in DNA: TGTGCCAGCAGCCGTGGGGCTCTCTCTGGAAACACCATATATTTT. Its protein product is CASSRGALSGNTIYF.

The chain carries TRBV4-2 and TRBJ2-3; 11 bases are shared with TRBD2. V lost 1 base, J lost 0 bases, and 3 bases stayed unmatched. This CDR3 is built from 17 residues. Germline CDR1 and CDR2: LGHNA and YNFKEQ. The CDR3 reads CASSQASGGPSTDTQYF. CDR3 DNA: TGTGCCAGCAGCCAAGCTAGCGGGGGGCCTAGCACAGATACGCAGTATTTT.

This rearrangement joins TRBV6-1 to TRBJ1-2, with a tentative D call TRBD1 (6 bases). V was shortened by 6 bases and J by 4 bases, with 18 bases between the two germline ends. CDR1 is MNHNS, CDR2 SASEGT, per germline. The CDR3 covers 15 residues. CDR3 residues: CASSAQGTLSYGYTF. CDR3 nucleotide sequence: TGTGCCAGCAGCGCTCAGGGGACGTTGAGCTATGGCTACACCTTC.

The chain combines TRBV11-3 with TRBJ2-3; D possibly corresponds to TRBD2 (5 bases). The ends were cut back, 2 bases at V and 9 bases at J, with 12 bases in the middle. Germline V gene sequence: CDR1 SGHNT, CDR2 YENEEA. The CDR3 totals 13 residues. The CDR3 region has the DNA TGTGCCAGCAGCTTATACGTTAGCGAAACGCAGTATTTT. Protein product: CASSLYVSETQYF. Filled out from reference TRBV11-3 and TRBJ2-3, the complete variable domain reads EAGVVQSPRYKIIEKKQPVAFWCNPISGHNTLYWYLQNLGQGPELLIRYENEEAVDDSQLPKDRFSAERLKGVDSTLKIQPAELGDSAVYLCASSLYVSETQYFGPGTRLTVL.

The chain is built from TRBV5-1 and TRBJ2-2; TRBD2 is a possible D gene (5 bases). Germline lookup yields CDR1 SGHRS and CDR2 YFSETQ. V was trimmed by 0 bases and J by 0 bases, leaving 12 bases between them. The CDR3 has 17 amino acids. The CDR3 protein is CASSLGWEHTNTGELFF. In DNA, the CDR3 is TGCGCCAGCAGCTTGGGGTGGGAGCATACGAACACCGGGGAGCTGTTTTTT.

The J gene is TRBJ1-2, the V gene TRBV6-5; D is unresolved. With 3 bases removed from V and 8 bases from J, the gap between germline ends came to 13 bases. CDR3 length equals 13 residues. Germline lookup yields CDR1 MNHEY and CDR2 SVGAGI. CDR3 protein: CASSYSASWGYTF. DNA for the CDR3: TGTGCCAGCAGTTATTCCGCCAGTTGGGGCTACACCTTC.

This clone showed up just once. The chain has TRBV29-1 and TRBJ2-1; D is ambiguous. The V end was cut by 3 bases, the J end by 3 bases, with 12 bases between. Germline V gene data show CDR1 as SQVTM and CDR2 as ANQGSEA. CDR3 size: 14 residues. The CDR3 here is CSVERQKFYNEQFF. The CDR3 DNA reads TGCAGCGTTGAGCGGCAGAAATTCTACAATGAGCAGTTCTTC.

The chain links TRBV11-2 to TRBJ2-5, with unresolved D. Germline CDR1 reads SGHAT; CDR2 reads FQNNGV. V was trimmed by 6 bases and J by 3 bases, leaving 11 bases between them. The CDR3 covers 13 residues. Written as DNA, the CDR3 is TGTGCCAGCAGAACCTTTGAGAAAGAGACCCAGTACTTC. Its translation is CASRTFEKETQYF. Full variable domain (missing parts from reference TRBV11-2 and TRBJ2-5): EAGVAQSPRYKIIEKRQSVAFWCNPISGHATLYWYQQILGQGPKLLIQFQNNGVVDDSQLPKDRFSAERLKGVDSTLKIQPAKLEDSAVYLCASRTFEKETQYFGPGTRLLVL.

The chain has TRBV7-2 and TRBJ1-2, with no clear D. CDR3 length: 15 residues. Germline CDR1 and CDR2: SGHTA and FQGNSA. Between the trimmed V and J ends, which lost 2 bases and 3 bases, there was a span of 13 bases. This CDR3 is CASSLLGGLDYGYTF. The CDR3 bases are TGTGCCAGCAGCTTATTGGGAGGGCTCGACTATGGCTACACCTTC.

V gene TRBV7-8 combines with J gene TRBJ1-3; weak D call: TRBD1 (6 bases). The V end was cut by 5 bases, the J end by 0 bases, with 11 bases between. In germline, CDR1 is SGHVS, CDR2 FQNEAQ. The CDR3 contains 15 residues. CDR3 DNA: TGTGCCAGCAGCGCCCGCAGGGGCTCTGGAAACACCATATATTTT. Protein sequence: CASSARRGSGNTIYF.

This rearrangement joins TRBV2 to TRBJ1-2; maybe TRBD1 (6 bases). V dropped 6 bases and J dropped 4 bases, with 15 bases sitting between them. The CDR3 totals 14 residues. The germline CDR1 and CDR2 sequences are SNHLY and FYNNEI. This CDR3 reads CASSRDTRGYGYTF. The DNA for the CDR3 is TGTGCCAGCAGCCGGGACACTCGAGGCTATGGCTACACCTTC.

The CDR3 loop reads CASSRTGGDNQPQHF. For the CDR3, the DNA is TGCGCCAGCAGCCGGACAGGGGGGGACAATCAGCCCCAGCATTTT. The gene calls are TRBV5-1 and TRBJ1-5, with TRBD1 matching over 10 bases. Germline V CDR1 and CDR2: SGHRS, YFSETQ. CDR3 size: 15 residues. With V trimmed by 4 bases and J by 3 bases, 4 bases remained unmatched.